This T cell receptor beta chain was observed in a study of lymphopenia after photon versus proton radiotherapy. Of note for this clone: Its antigen remains unknown.

General study findings and limits: Post-nadir diversity loss with photons came from oligoclonal expansion, particularly CD8+ Temra cells. Photon-treated patients lost naive T cells and TCR diversity; proton-treated stayed stable. In patients who died, overall survival fell as post-nadir TCR diversity dropped more.

Between the trimmed V and J ends, which lost 5 bases and 6 bases, there was a span of 15 bases. This CDR3 spans 14 amino acids. Germline-derived CDR1 and CDR2 are SGHTA and FQGNSA. Produced via immunoSEQ multiplex PCR; TCRdb's table is partial and in-frame only. The profile shows 25,000 or so clones, approximately 85% of them singletons. The chain couples TRBV7-2 to TRBJ2-3; perhaps D is TRBD1 or TRBD2 (6 bases each). The specimen comprised peripheral blood, sampled from a patient treated with photon-based radiotherapy. The clonotype originates from a man younger than 40 with gastric cancer. CDR3 protein: CASSVGGSDDTQYF. In DNA, the CDR3 is TGTGCCAGCAGCGTAGGGGGGTCGGACGATACGCAGTATTTT.